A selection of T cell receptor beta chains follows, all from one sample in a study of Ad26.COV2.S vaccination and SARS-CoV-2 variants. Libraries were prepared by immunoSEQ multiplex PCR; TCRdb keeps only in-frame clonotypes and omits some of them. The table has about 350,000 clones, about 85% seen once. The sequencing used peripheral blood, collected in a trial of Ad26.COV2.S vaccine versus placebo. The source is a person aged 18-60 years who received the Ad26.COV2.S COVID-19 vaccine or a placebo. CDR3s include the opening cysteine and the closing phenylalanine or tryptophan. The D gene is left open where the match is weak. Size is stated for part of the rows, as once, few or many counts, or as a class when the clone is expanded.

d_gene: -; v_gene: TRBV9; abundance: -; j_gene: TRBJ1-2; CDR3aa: CASSVLGRSNYGYTF; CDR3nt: TGTGCCAGCAGCGTATTGGGACGGTCTAACTATGGCTACACCTTC
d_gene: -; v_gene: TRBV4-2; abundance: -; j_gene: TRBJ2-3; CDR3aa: CASSQDLQAQDTQYF; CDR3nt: TGTGCCAGCAGCCAAGATCTACAAGCCCAAGATACGCAGTATTTT
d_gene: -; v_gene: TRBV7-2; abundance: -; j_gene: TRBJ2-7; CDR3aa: CASRTDWYEQYF; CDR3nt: TGTGCCAGCAGGACCGATTGGTACGAGCAGTACTTC
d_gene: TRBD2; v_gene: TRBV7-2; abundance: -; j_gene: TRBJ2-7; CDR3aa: CASSPRDYTGGYEQYF; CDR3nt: TGTGCCAGCAGCCCCCGCGATTATACGGGAGGGTACGAGCAGTACTTC
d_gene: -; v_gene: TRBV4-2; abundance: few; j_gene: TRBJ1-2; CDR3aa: CASRVGGSNGYTF; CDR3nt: TGTGCCAGCAGGGTCGGGGGTTCGAATGGCTACACCTTC
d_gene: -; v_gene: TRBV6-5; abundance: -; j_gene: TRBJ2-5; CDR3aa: CASSYSGAQETQYF; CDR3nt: TGTGCCAGCAGTTACTCAGGAGCCCAAGAGACCCAGTACTTC
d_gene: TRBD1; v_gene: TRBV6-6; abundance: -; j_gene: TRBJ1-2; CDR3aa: CASSPRWTGYLGHGYTF; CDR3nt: TGTGCCAGCAGTCCCAGGTGGACAGGTTACCTCGGTCATGGCTACACCTTC
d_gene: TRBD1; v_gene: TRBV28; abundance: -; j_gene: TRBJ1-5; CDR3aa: CASSLPGGHQPQHF; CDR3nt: TGTGCCAGCAGTTTACCAGGGGGTCATCAGCCCCAGCATTTT
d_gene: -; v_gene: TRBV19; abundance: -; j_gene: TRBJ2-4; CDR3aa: CASSIPGATKNIQYF; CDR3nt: TGTGCCAGTAGTATCCCGGGAGCAACCAAAAACATTCAGTACTTC
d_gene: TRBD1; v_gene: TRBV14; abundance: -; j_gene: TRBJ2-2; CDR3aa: CASSQRTGWVPGELFF; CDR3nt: TGTGCCAGCAGCCAGAGGACAGGATGGGTACCCGGGGAGCTGTTTTTT
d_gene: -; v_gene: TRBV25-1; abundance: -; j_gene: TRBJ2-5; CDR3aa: CASSEGQYQETQYF; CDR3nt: TGTGCCAGCAGTGAGGGGCAGTACCAAGAGACCCAGTACTTC
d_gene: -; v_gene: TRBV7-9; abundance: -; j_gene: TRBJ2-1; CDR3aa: CASSLAGAVRNEQFF; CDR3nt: TGTGCCAGCAGCTTAGCGGGGGCGGTTCGCAATGAGCAGTTCTTC
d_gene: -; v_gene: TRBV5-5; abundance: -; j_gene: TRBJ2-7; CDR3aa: CASSLQIGYALHEQYF; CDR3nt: TGTGCCAGCAGCTTGCAGATAGGCTATGCCCTCCACGAGCAGTACTTC
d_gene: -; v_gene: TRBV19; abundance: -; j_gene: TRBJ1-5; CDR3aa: CARRPGGGLGDQPQHF; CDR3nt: TGTGCCCGTCGGCCGGGCGGGGGGCTTGGGGATCAGCCCCAGCATTTT
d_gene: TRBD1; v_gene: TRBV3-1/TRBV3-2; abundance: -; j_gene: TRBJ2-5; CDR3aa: CASRHRGREETQYF; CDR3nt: TGTGCCAGCAGGCACAGGGGGCGCGAGGAGACCCAGTACTTC
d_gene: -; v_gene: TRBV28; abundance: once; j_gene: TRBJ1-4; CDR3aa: CAGARGWNEKLFF; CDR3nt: TGTGCCGGGGCCAGAGGGTGGAATGAAAAACTGTTTTTT
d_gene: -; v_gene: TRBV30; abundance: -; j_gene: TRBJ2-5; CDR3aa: CAWSARVGETQYF; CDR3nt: TGTGCCTGGAGTGCCCGGGTTGGAGAGACCCAGTACTTC
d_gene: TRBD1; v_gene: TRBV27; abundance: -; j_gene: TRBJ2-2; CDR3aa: CASSDFGQGIVGELFF; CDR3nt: TGTGCCAGCAGTGACTTTGGACAGGGCATCGTCGGGGAGCTGTTTTTT
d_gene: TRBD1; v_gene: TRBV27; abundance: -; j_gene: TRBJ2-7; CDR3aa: CASSLRFEGQGPNFSYEQYF; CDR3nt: TGTGCCAGCAGTTTAAGGTTCGAAGGACAGGGCCCAAACTTTTCCTACGAGCAGTACTTC
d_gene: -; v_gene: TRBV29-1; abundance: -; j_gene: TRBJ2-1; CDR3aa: CSVLSINEQFF; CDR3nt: TGCAGCGTGCTCTCGATAAATGAGCAGTTCTTC
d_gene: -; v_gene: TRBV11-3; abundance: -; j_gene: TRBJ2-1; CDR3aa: CASSRQGISYNEQFF; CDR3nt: TGTGCCAGCAGCCGCCAGGGGATCTCCTACAATGAGCAGTTCTTC
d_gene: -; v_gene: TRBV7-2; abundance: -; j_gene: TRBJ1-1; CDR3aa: CASSPGYTEAFF; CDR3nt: TGTGCCAGCAGCCCAGGATACACTGAAGCTTTCTTT
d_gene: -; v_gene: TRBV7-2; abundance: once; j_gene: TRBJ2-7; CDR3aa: CASTPAYGSYEQYF; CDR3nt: TGTGCCAGCACCCCAGCTTATGGCTCCTACGAGCAGTACTTC
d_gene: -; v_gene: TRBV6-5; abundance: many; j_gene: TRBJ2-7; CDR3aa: CASNPQTGPYEQYF; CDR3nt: TGTGCCAGCAACCCCCAGACAGGACCCTACGAGCAGTACTTC
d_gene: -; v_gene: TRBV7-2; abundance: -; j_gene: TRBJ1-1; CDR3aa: CASSLVSEAFF; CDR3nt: TGTGCCAGCAGCTTAGTCTCTGAAGCTTTCTTT
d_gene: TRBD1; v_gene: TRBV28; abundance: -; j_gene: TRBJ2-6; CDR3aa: CASRPRQGVFSGANVLTF; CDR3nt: TGTGCCAGCAGACCTCGCCAGGGGGTCTTCTCTGGGGCCAACGTCCTGACTTTC
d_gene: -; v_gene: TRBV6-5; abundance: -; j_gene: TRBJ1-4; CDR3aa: CASSYGRVNEKLFF; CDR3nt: TGTGCCAGCAGTTACGGCAGGGTTAACGAAAAACTGTTTTTT
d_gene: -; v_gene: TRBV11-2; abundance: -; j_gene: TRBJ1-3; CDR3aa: CASSPWTEGNTIYF; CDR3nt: TGTGCCAGCAGCCCTTGGACTGAGGGAAACACCATATATTTT
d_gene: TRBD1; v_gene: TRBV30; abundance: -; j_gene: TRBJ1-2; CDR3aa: CAWSVGQGFYGYTF; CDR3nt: TGTGCCTGGAGTGTCGGACAGGGATTCTATGGCTACACCTTC
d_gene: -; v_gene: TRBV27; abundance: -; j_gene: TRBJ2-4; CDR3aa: CASSLNRVGGNIQYF; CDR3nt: TGTGCCAGCAGTTTAAACAGGGTTGGCGGAAACATTCAGTACTTC
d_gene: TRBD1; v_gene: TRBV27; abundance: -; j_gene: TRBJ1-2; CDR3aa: CASSIIGQGGDGYTF; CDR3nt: TGTGCCAGCAGTATCATCGGACAGGGTGGTGATGGCTACACCTTC
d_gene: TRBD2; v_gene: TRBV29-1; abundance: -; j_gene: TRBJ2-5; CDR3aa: CSVKWGGQETQYF; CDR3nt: TGCAGCGTTAAGTGGGGGGGCCAAGAGACCCAGTACTTC
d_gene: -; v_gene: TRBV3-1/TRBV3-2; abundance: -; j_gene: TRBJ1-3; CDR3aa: CASSQEPWGGSGNTIYF; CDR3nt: TGTGCCAGCAGCCAAGAACCCTGGGGCGGAAGTGGAAACACCATATATTTT
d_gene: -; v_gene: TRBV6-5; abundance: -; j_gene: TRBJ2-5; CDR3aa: CASRAEGLGETQYF; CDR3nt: TGTGCCAGCAGAGCCGAGGGGTTAGGAGAGACCCAGTACTTC
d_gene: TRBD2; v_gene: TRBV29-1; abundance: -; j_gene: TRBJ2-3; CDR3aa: CSVAVTSGGTDTQYF; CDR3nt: TGCAGCGTTGCGGTTACTAGCGGGGGCACAGATACGCAGTATTTT
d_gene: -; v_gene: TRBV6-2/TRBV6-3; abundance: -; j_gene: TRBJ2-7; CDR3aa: CASSYRIFYEQYF; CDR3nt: TGTGCCAGCAGTTACAGGATTTTCTACGAGCAGTACTTC
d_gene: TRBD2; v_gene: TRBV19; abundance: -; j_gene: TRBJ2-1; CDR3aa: CASRDGTSGSKKFF; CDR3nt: TGTGCCAGTAGGGATGGAACTAGCGGGAGCAAGAAGTTCTTC
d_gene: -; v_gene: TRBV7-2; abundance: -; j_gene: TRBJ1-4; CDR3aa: CASSLHGGAEKLFF; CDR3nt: TGTGCCAGCAGCTTACACGGGGGCGCAGAAAAACTGTTTTTT
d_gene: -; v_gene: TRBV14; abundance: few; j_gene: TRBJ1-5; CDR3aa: CASSRLSGGSPQHF; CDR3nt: TGTGCCAGCAGCCGCCTCAGCGGGGGGAGCCCCCAGCATTTT
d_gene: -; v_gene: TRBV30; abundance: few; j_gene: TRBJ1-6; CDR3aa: CAWSVSARINSPLHF; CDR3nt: TGTGCCTGGAGTGTATCGGCCAGAATTAATTCACCCCTCCACTTT
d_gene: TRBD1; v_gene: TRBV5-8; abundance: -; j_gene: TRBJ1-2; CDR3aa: CASSQRQGLVLGYTF; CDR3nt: TGTGCCAGCAGCCAAAGACAGGGGTTGGTGTTAGGCTACACCTTC
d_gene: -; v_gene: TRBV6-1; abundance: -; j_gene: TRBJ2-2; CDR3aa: CASSEGSWGPGELFF; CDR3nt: TGTGCCAGCAGTGAAGGCAGTTGGGGCCCCGGGGAGCTGTTTTTT
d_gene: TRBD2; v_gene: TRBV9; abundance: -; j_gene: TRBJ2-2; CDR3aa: CASSGRTRGTGELFF; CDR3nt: TGTGCCAGCAGCGGAAGGACTAGAGGAACCGGGGAGCTGTTTTTT
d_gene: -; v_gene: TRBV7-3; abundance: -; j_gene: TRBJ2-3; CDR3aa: CASSSSQRVGTDTQYF; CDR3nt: TGTGCCAGCAGCTCCTCACAAAGGGTGGGGACAGATACGCAGTATTTT
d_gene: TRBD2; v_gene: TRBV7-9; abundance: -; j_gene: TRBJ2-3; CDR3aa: CASSSRLALSTDTQYF; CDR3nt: TGTGCCAGCAGCTCCAGACTAGCGCTATCCACAGATACGCAGTATTTT
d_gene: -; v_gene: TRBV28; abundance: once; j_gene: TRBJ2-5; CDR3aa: CASSTGGYLETQYF; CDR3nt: TGTGCCAGCAGCACCGGAGGGTACCTAGAGACCCAGTACTTC
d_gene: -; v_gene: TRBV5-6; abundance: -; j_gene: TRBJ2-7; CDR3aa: CASSLVDTYEQYF; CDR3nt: TGTGCCAGCAGCTTGGTTGATACCTACGAGCAGTACTTC
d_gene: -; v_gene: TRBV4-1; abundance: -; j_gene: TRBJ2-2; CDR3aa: CASSQERQNTGELFF; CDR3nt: TGCGCCAGCAGCCAAGAACGGCAAAACACCGGGGAGCTGTTTTTT
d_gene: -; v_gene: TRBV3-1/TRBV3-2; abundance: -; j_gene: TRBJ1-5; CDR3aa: CASSLRAPGADSNQPQHF; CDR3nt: TGTGCCAGCAGCCTAAGGGCCCCAGGGGCAGATAGCAATCAGCCCCAGCATTTT